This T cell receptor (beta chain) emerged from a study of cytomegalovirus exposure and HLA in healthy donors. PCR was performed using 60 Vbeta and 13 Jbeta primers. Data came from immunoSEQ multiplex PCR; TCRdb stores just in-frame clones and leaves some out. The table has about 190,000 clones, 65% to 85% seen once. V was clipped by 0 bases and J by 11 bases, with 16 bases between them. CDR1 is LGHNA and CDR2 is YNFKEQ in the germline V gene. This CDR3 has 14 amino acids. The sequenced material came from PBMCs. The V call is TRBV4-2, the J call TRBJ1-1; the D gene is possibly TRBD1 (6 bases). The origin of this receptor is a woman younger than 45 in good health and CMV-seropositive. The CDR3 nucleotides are TGTGCCAGCAGCCAAGATCGATGGGGGCAAGAGGCTTTCTTT. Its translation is CASSQDRWGQEAFF.